Sequencing of this T cell receptor (beta chain) was carried out in a study of early T cells in non-severe SARS-CoV-2 infection. Study-level information: The authors sequenced bulk RNA from unsorted whole blood, leaving chains unpaired.

J was trimmed by 2 bases and V by 4 bases; bases with no gene match: 4. Germline V gene lookup returns CDR1 DFQATT and CDR2 SNEGSKA (reference sequence). The CDR3 totals 14 residues. Each cDNA molecule carried a unique molecular identifier. TCRdb re-called the 5' RACE reads with MiXCR, one entry per CDR3 protein. The sample has about 55,000 distinct CDR3 sequences; 5% to 7.5% are singletons. This clonotype appeared many times. The gene calls are TRBV20-1 and TRBJ1-4, with TRBD1 matching 7 bases. Sequences were derived from whole blood, sampled at baseline. The receptor was isolated from an adult who was a healthcare worker with PCR-confirmed SARS-CoV-2 infection or an uninfected control (not recorded which). The CDR3 nucleotides are TGCAGTGCTACCGGGGACAGCACTAATGAAAAACTGTTTTTT. It yields the protein CSATGDSTNEKLFF.